This T cell receptor beta chain is from a study of OX40 agonist ivuxolimab in advanced cancers. Libraries were prepared by immunoSEQ multiplex PCR; TCRdb keeps only in-frame clonotypes and omits some of them. This table holds some 19,000 clones, around four fifths found once. From germline, CDR1 is SGHVS and CDR2 FQNEAQ. The CDR3 is 16 residues long. The V end was cut by 2 bases, the J end by 5 bases, with 18 bases between. V usage is TRBV7-8 and J usage is TRBJ2-5; D is perhaps TRBD2 (7 bases). This TCR came from an adult with an advanced solid tumor such as melanoma, head and neck, liver or kidney cancer. The sequences come from CD4+ or CD8+ T cells sorted from blood, collected in a trial of the OX40 agonist ivuxolimab. CDR3 DNA: TGTGCCAGCAGCTTACTCGGGGGGCTCACTCAGGAGACCCAGTACTTC. It is translated as CASSLLGGLTQETQYF.